A selection of T cell receptor beta chains follows, all from one sample in a study of vaccination and CD4 T cells after COVID-19. TCRdb re-derived calls from the PCR reads in MiXCR, one entry per CDR3 protein. The data hold tens of thousands of distinct CDR3 sequences, with around three fifths observed a single time. The input for sequencing was CD4+ T cells from blood, taken before SARS-CoV-2 vaccination. The receptor set was obtained from a human donor who had recovered from COVID-19. Both conserved end residues are part of each CDR3. D genes are given only for firm matches. Only some rows state a clone size, as once, few, many or a class for expanded clones.

v_call: TRBV24-1
j_call: TRBJ2-1
clone_size: .
d_call: TRBD2
cdr3_aa: CATSDARTSGSSYNEQFF
cdr3_nt: TGTGCCACCAGTGATGCCCGCACTAGCGGGAGCTCCTACAATGAGCAGTTCTTC

v_call: TRBV7-6
j_call: TRBJ1-1
clone_size: .
d_call: .
cdr3_aa: CASSLAYGGRNTEAFF
cdr3_nt: TGTGCCAGCAGCTTAGCTTACGGGGGGAGGAACACTGAAGCTTTCTTT

v_call: TRBV2
j_call: TRBJ1-5
clone_size: few
d_call: .
cdr3_aa: CASSGLNSNQPQHF
cdr3_nt: TGTGCCAGCAGTGGACTGAATAGCAATCAGCCCCAGCATTTT

v_call: TRBV6-1
j_call: TRBJ2-5
clone_size: once
d_call: .
cdr3_aa: CASSHAGTQYF
cdr3_nt: TGTGCCAGCAGCCACGCCGGGACCCAGTACTTC

v_call: TRBV28
j_call: TRBJ1-2
clone_size: .
d_call: .
cdr3_aa: CASLNQGTNYGYTF
cdr3_nt: TGTGCCAGCCTTAACCAAGGGACGAACTATGGCTACACCTTC

v_call: TRBV19
j_call: TRBJ2-2
clone_size: .
d_call: TRBD2
cdr3_aa: CASKVAGGRTGELFF
cdr3_nt: TGTGCCAGTAAAGTAGCGGGAGGGCGCACCGGGGAGCTGTTTTTT

v_call: TRBV20-1
j_call: TRBJ1-2
clone_size: few
d_call: .
cdr3_aa: CILGDDYGYTF
cdr3_nt: TGCATTTTAGGGGACGACTATGGCTACACCTTC

v_call: TRBV12-3/TRBV12-4
j_call: TRBJ1-5
clone_size: few
d_call: .
cdr3_aa: CASRLDGSSNQPQHF
cdr3_nt: TGTGCCAGCCGGTTAGATGGCAGTAGCAATCAGCCCCAGCATTTT

v_call: TRBV2
j_call: TRBJ2-7
clone_size: few
d_call: .
cdr3_aa: CASSVAGVEQYF
cdr3_nt: TGTGCCAGCAGTGTTGCCGGGGTCGAGCAGTACTTC

v_call: TRBV18
j_call: TRBJ2-7
clone_size: .
d_call: TRBD1
cdr3_aa: CASSLGQGPSYEQYF
cdr3_nt: TGTGCCAGCTCACTAGGACAGGGGCCATCATACGAGCAGTACTTC

v_call: TRBV20-1
j_call: TRBJ2-5
clone_size: few
d_call: TRBD2
cdr3_aa: CSARGGRARETQYF
cdr3_nt: TGCAGTGCTAGAGGCGGGAGGGCAAGGGAGACCCAGTACTTC

v_call: TRBV6-1
j_call: TRBJ1-6
clone_size: .
d_call: TRBD1
cdr3_aa: CASRSTGTGTNSPLHF
cdr3_nt: TGTGCCAGCAGGTCCACCGGGACAGGGACTAATTCACCCCTCCACTTT

v_call: TRBV20-1
j_call: TRBJ1-2
clone_size: .
d_call: .
cdr3_aa: CSARDWFDSGYTF
cdr3_nt: TGCAGTGCTAGAGATTGGTTCGATAGTGGCTACACCTTC

v_call: TRBV19
j_call: TRBJ1-5
clone_size: .
d_call: .
cdr3_aa: CASSIGRRLPQHF
cdr3_nt: TGTGCCAGTAGTATAGGGAGACGATTGCCCCAGCATTTT

v_call: TRBV28
j_call: TRBJ2-3
clone_size: .
d_call: TRBD2
cdr3_aa: CASSLAGARTDTQYF
cdr3_nt: TGTGCCAGCAGTTTAGCGGGAGCCCGCACAGATACGCAGTATTTT

v_call: TRBV4-1
j_call: TRBJ1-5
clone_size: .
d_call: .
cdr3_aa: CASSLGRANQPQHF
cdr3_nt: TGCGCCAGCAGCCTCGGACGGGCTAATCAGCCCCAGCATTTT

v_call: TRBV7-3
j_call: TRBJ2-1
clone_size: .
d_call: TRBD2
cdr3_aa: CASSRLAEAGEQFF
cdr3_nt: TGTGCCAGCAGCCGACTAGCGGAAGCAGGTGAGCAGTTCTTC

v_call: TRBV10-3
j_call: TRBJ2-3
clone_size: .
d_call: .
cdr3_aa: CAISEAERGTDTQYF
cdr3_nt: TGTGCCATCAGTGAGGCGGAGAGGGGCACAGATACGCAGTATTTT

v_call: TRBV7-9
j_call: TRBJ2-1
clone_size: .
d_call: TRBD1
cdr3_aa: CASSSSGRGEQFF
cdr3_nt: TGTGCCAGCAGCTCGAGCGGCAGGGGGGAGCAGTTCTTC

v_call: TRBV10-3
j_call: TRBJ2-4
clone_size: .
d_call: .
cdr3_aa: CAISAQGPSAQYF
cdr3_nt: TGTGCCATCAGTGCGCAGGGGCCATCAGCTCAGTACTTC

v_call: TRBV15
j_call: TRBJ2-5
clone_size: few
d_call: .
cdr3_aa: CATSRGFLYGLRREETQYF
cdr3_nt: TGTGCCACCAGCAGAGGGTTCTTGTATGGCTTACGGAGGGAAGAGACCCAGTACTTC

v_call: TRBV7-2
j_call: TRBJ2-5
clone_size: .
d_call: .
cdr3_aa: CASSPPPGTEQTQYF
cdr3_nt: TGTGCCAGCAGCCCCCCCCCAGGGACCGAACAGACCCAGTACTTC

v_call: TRBV28
j_call: TRBJ1-6
clone_size: .
d_call: TRBD1
cdr3_aa: CASRAPGQNNSPLHF
cdr3_nt: TGTGCCAGCAGAGCTCCGGGACAGAATAATTCACCCCTCCACTTT

v_call: TRBV27
j_call: TRBJ2-5
clone_size: .
d_call: TRBD1
cdr3_aa: CASRRQGRETQYF
cdr3_nt: TGTGCCAGCAGGAGACAGGGTCGTGAGACCCAGTACTTC

v_call: TRBV20-1
j_call: TRBJ1-1
clone_size: .
d_call: TRBD1
cdr3_aa: CSAGGQGNTEAFF
cdr3_nt: TGCAGTGCCGGGGGACAGGGGAACACTGAAGCTTTCTTT

v_call: TRBV20-1
j_call: TRBJ2-6
clone_size: .
d_call: TRBD2
cdr3_aa: CSARDSSGAHSGANVLTF
cdr3_nt: TGCAGTGCTAGAGATTCCAGCGGGGCCCACTCTGGGGCCAACGTCCTGACTTTC

v_call: TRBV20-1
j_call: TRBJ2-5
clone_size: .
d_call: TRBD2
cdr3_aa: CSAWGLAGDETQYF
cdr3_nt: TGCAGTGCATGGGGACTAGCGGGAGACGAGACCCAGTACTTC

v_call: TRBV12-3/TRBV12-4
j_call: TRBJ2-5
clone_size: .
d_call: .
cdr3_aa: CASGSRSETQYF
cdr3_nt: TGTGCCAGCGGAAGCAGATCGGAGACCCAGTACTTC

v_call: TRBV15
j_call: TRBJ2-7
clone_size: .
d_call: .
cdr3_aa: CATRDGVSYEQYF
cdr3_nt: TGTGCCACCCGGGACGGAGTCTCCTACGAGCAGTACTTC

v_call: TRBV24-1
j_call: TRBJ1-5
clone_size: few
d_call: .
cdr3_aa: CATSESRVGNQPQHF
cdr3_nt: TGTGCCACCAGTGAGTCGAGGGTGGGCAATCAGCCCCAGCATTTT

v_call: TRBV4-3
j_call: TRBJ2-7
clone_size: .
d_call: TRBD2
cdr3_aa: CASSQDWGGNYEQYF
cdr3_nt: TGCGCCAGCAGCCAAGATTGGGGGGGGAACTACGAGCAGTACTTC

v_call: TRBV7-3
j_call: TRBJ2-4
clone_size: .
d_call: TRBD1
cdr3_aa: CASSPGQGLAKNIQYF
cdr3_nt: TGTGCCAGCAGCCCGGGACAGGGCCTAGCCAAAAACATTCAGTACTTC

v_call: TRBV7-9
j_call: TRBJ2-3
clone_size: few
d_call: .
cdr3_aa: CASSPSLQGKAADTQYF
cdr3_nt: TGTGCCAGCAGTCCAAGCCTACAGGGTAAGGCGGCAGATACGCAGTATTTT

v_call: TRBV20-1
j_call: TRBJ1-2
clone_size: .
d_call: TRBD1
cdr3_aa: CSARERPGQGSTF
cdr3_nt: TGCAGTGCTAGAGAGCGTCCGGGACAGGGAAGCACCTTC

v_call: TRBV20-1
j_call: TRBJ1-1
clone_size: .
d_call: .
cdr3_aa: CSARDGAGGGEAFF
cdr3_nt: TGCAGTGCTAGAGATGGGGCAGGCGGGGGTGAAGCTTTCTTT

v_call: TRBV10-2
j_call: TRBJ2-2
clone_size: .
d_call: TRBD2
cdr3_aa: CASRGAGATGELFF
cdr3_nt: TGCGCCAGCAGGGGAGCGGGAGCCACCGGGGAGCTGTTTTTT

v_call: TRBV19
j_call: TRBJ1-5
clone_size: .
d_call: .
cdr3_aa: CASTSGELQPQHF
cdr3_nt: .

v_call: TRBV5-4
j_call: TRBJ1-5
clone_size: .
d_call: TRBD1
cdr3_aa: CASSSGGSNQPQHF
cdr3_nt: TGTGCCAGCTCCTCAGGGGGGAGCAATCAGCCCCAGCATTTT

v_call: TRBV20-1
j_call: TRBJ2-7
clone_size: .
d_call: .
cdr3_aa: CSASGQVSSYEQYF
cdr3_nt: TGCAGTGCTAGTGGGCAGGTGAGCTCCTACGAGCAGTACTTC

v_call: TRBV7-2
j_call: TRBJ2-2
clone_size: .
d_call: .
cdr3_aa: CASSLELGNTGELFF
cdr3_nt: TGTGCCAGCAGCTTAGAATTGGGGAACACCGGGGAGCTGTTTTTT

v_call: TRBV7-9
j_call: TRBJ1-1
clone_size: few
d_call: .
cdr3_aa: CASSPQDPTEAFF
cdr3_nt: TGTGCCAGCAGCCCACAGGATCCCACTGAAGCTTTCTTT

v_call: TRBV7-9
j_call: TRBJ2-1
clone_size: .
d_call: TRBD1
cdr3_aa: CASSKAQGSSYNEQFF
cdr3_nt: TGTGCCAGCAGCAAAGCACAGGGGAGCTCCTACAATGAGCAGTTCTTC

v_call: TRBV7-3
j_call: TRBJ1-6
clone_size: few
d_call: .
cdr3_aa: CASSFGRRNSPLHF
cdr3_nt: TGTGCCAGCAGCTTTGGCAGGCGTAATTCACCCCTCCACTTT

v_call: TRBV20-1
j_call: TRBJ1-3
clone_size: few
d_call: .
cdr3_aa: CSARDISPDGNTIYF
cdr3_nt: TGCAGTGCTAGAGATATTAGTCCAGATGGAAACACCATATATTTT